The clone carrying this TCR beta chain occurred a few times. Its antigen is undetermined. The entry originates in a study of tumor-infiltrating lymphocytes in primary liver carcinoma. Starting from approximately 470 ng of total RNA, TCR beta cDNA was produced with a primer in the constant region. Employing slightly modified ARM-PCR, three nested multiplex PCR rounds were run, and these gave rise to the TCR beta libraries. TCRdb reprocessed the multiplex PCR reads via MiXCR and lists one record per CDR3 protein. The profile covers some 110,000 distinct CDR3 sequences, with 60% to 80% appearing a single time and 7.5% to 8.5% taken by the ten largest. DNA and RNA were both co-extracted from 20-30 mg of bulk tissue that had not been sorted. With chronic HBV infection, the patients were also treatment-naive. Every tumor was sampled at five separate regions. The study's findings and limits: Top-250-clone fractions were significantly higher in tumors than in blood (p = 0.039).

This receptor was identified in a woman aged 55-75 years with primary liver carcinoma and hepatitis B virus infection. The sequenced sample consisted of liver tumor tissue from sampling region 3. Subset indicated: tumor region T3, left-lateral pole.

CDR3 coding DNA: TGTGCCAGCAGCCCTGTGATGGCGAAAAACATTCAGTACTTC. Encoded protein: CASSPVMAKNIQYF. The chain uses TRBV28 and TRBJ2-4; D is uncertain. Germline CDR1 reads MDHEN; CDR2 reads SYDVKM. The V end was cut by 6 bases, the J end by 4 bases, with 13 bases between. The CDR3 has 14 amino acids.